This passage covers 15 T cell receptor beta chains from one sample sequenced in a study of lymphopenia after photon versus proton radiotherapy. Measured with immunoSEQ multiplex PCR; TCRdb has only the in-frame clones, and not every one. This sample has just over 25,000 clones, with more than 80% found just once. Sequenced here: peripheral blood, sampled from a patient treated with photon-based radiotherapy. The receptors come from a man aged 25 to 40 with gastric cancer.

The chain carries TRBV6-6 and TRBJ2-3; the match to TRBD2 covers 7 bases. The V gene's germline CDR1 is MNHNY and CDR2 SVGAGI (reference sequence). This CDR3 has 15 amino acids. J gave up 0 bases and V 8 bases, and 8 bases lay outside the gene matches. The CDR3 DNA sequence: TGTGCCAGCTTGACGGGGCGGGGGAGCACAGATACGCAGTATTTT. The encoded protein is CASLTGRGSTDTQYF.

The rearrangement links TRBV19 to TRBJ2-1, with 9 bases fitting TRBD2. V shed 7 bases and J 6 bases; nucleotides not matched to a gene: 16. The germline CDR1 and CDR2 sequences are LNHDA and SQIVND (reference sequence). The CDR3 runs 17 residues. The CDR3 sequence: CASTHWKGGRGSNEQFF. CDR3 in DNA: TGTGCCAGTACCCATTGGAAGGGCGGGAGGGGGAGCAATGAGCAGTTCTTC.

The chain couples TRBV4-1 to TRBJ2-5, with 13 bases aligning to TRBD2. Losses at the gene ends were 4 bases for V and 3 bases for J; bases not matched to a gene: 8. The germline CDR1 and CDR2 sequences are MGHRA and YSYEKL. CDR3 length equals 17 residues. The CDR3 loop is CASSRGILAGGKETQYF. Written as DNA, the CDR3 is TGCGCCAGCAGCCGAGGGATACTAGCGGGGGGGAAAGAGACCCAGTACTTC.

This sequence joins TRBV19 and TRBJ2-6, with 8 bases lining up with TRBD1. V shed 9 bases, J shed 3 bases, and the junction held 7 bases outside the gene matches. From germline, CDR1 is LNHDA and CDR2 SQIVND (reference sequence). The CDR3 extends over 15 amino acids. The CDR3 sequence is CASYSTGDGANVLTF. In nucleotides, the CDR3 is TGTGCCAGCTACTCGACAGGGGATGGGGCCAACGTCCTGACTTTC.

This clone was counted a single time. V gene TRBV5-5 combines with J gene TRBJ2-1; TRBD2 matches at 10 bases. This CDR3 comprises 16 residues. V lost 2 bases to trimming and J lost 4 bases; unmatched junction nucleotides: 6. CDR1 and CDR2 (germline): SGHKS, YYEKEE (reference sequence). CDR3: CASSLGSGRVYNEQFF. CDR3 DNA sequence: TGTGCCAGCAGCTTAGGAAGCGGGAGGGTGTACAATGAGCAGTTCTTC.

This chain links TRBV7-8 with TRBJ1-3; D might be TRBD1 (6 bases). The CDR3 is 15 residues long. The V end lost 3 bases, the J end lost 0 bases, and 9 bases lay between the germline ends. The germline CDR1 and CDR2 sequences are SGHVS and FQNEAQ. The CDR3 DNA reads as TGTGCCAGCAGCTTCGGCAGGGGCTCTGGAAACACCATATATTTT. Its translation: CASSFGRGSGNTIYF.

The CDR3 nucleotides read TGTGCCAGCAGCTTAGACCAACAGGGTAGGATGGGGGCTTTCTTT. Translating gives CASSLDQQGRMGAFF. This sequence joins TRBV11-3 and TRBJ1-1, with D perhaps TRBD1 (6 bases). Germline CDR1 is SGHNT and CDR2 is YENEEA. The V end lost 0 bases, the J end lost 11 bases, and 19 bases lay between the germline ends. The CDR3 is 15 amino acids.

V is TRBV7-2 and J is TRBJ2-5, with 10 bases that match TRBD2. The V gene end was trimmed by 1 base and the J gene end by 5 bases; junction bases not matched to a gene: 10. The CDR3 extends over 17 amino acids. The germline V gene encodes CDR1 SGHTA and CDR2 FQGNSA. The CDR3 DNA follows: TGTGCCAGCAGCTTAGGAAGCCTAGCGGGAGCTACGGAGACCCAGTACTTC. Translating it yields CASSLGSLAGATETQYF.

The chain links TRBV6-5 to TRBJ1-3, with D perhaps TRBD1 (5 bases). The CDR3 contains 15 residues. Between the trimmed V and J ends, which lost 2 bases and 4 bases, there was a span of 12 bases. Germline V gives CDR1 MNHEY, CDR2 SVGAGI. The CDR3 spells CASSYTSGYGNTIYF. The CDR3 coding sequence is TGTGCCAGCAGTTACACCTCAGGGTACGGAAACACCATATATTTT.

The J gene is TRBJ2-1, the V gene TRBV11-2, with 13 bases lining up with TRBD2. Germline CDR1 SGHAT, CDR2 FQNNGV. V dropped 4 bases and J dropped 7; count of bases not matched to a gene: 1. The length of the CDR3 is 14 residues. The CDR3 bases are TGTGCCAGCAGCTGGACTAGCGGGGGAAATGAGCAGTTCTTC. It specifies CASSWTSGGNEQFF. Looking up the rest from reference TRBV11-2 and TRBJ2-1 gives the full variable domain: EAGVAQSPRYKIIEKRQSVAFWCNPISGHATLYWYQQILGQGPKLLIQFQNNGVVDDSQLPKDRFSAERLKGVDSTLKIQPAKLEDSAVYLCASSWTSGGNEQFFGPGTRLTVL.

The V call is TRBV5-1, the J call TRBJ1-4; TRBD1 agrees at 8 bases. CDR1 SGHRS and CDR2 YFSETQ come from the germline V gene. V was clipped by 5 bases and J by 2 bases; unmatched bases: 2. The CDR3 sequence is 14 residues long. The CDR3 DNA sequence: TGCGCCAGCAGAGGGACAGGTACTAATGAAAAACTGTTTTTT. Residues: CASRGTGTNEKLFF.

This clone occurred a few times. The chain carries TRBV10-1 and TRBJ2-7; D possibly corresponds to TRBD1 (6 bases). V was pared by 4 bases and J by 2 bases, with 6 bases between. This CDR3 spans 12 amino acids. Germline CDR1 is WNHNN and CDR2 is SYGVQD (reference sequence). Here the CDR3 DNA reads TGCGCCAGCAGTGGGGACACCTACGAGCAGTACTTC. Translation: CASSGDTYEQYF.

V gene TRBV18 combines with J gene TRBJ1-5, with 8 bases that match TRBD1. Germline CDR1 and CDR2: KGHSH and LQKENI. The CDR3 sequence is 16 residues long. The V and J ends lost 2 bases and 5 bases, in that order; junction bases with no gene match: 8. CDR3 loop: CASSPDRGMEYQPQHF. In DNA, the CDR3 is TGTGCCAGCTCACCAGACAGGGGAATGGAGTATCAGCCCCAGCATTTT.

This sequence joins TRBV19 and TRBJ1-5; 7 bases fit TRBD1. Germline CDR1 and CDR2: LNHDA and SQIVND (reference sequence). CDR3 length equals 16 residues. J lost 4 bases, V lost 4 bases, and 10 bases had no gene match. CDR3 coding DNA: TGTGCCAGTAGTAGGGAGTCCTCAGGGGGAAATCAGCCCCAGCATTTT. Protein: CASSRESSGGNQPQHF. Together with reference TRBV19 and TRBJ1-5, the CDR3 gives the full variable domain: DGGITQSPKYLFRKEGQNVTLSCEQNLNHDAMYWYRQDPGQGLRLIYYSQIVNDFQKGDIAEGYSVSREKKESFPLTVTSAQKNPTAFYLCASSRESSGGNQPQHFGDGTRLSIL.

This chain uses TRBV7-9 with TRBJ1-2; D not resolved. The CDR3 spans 12 residues. Germline V lookup: CDR1 SEHNR, CDR2 FQNEAQ (reference sequence). Trimming cost V 0 bases and J 5 bases, with 4 bases left between them. The CDR3 DNA reads TGTGCCAGCAGCTTAGCTACATATGGCTACACCTTC. It codes for CASSLATYGYTF.